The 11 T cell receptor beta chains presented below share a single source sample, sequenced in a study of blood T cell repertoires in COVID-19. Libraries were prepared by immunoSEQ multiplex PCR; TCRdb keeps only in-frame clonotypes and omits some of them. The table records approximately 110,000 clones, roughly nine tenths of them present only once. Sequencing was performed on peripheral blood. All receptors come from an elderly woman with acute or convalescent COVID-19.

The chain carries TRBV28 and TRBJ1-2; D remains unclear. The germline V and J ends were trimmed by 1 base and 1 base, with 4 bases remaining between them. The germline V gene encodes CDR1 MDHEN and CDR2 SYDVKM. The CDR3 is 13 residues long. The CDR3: CASSLSSNYGYTF. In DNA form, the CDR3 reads TGTGCCAGCAGTTTATCCAGTAACTATGGCTACACCTTC.

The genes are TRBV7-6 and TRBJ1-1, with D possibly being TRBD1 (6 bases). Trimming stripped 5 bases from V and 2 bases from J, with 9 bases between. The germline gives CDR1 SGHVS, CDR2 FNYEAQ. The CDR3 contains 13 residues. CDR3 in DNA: TGTGCCAGCAGCCCGGACAGTAACACTGAAGCTTTCTTT. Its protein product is CASSPDSNTEAFF.

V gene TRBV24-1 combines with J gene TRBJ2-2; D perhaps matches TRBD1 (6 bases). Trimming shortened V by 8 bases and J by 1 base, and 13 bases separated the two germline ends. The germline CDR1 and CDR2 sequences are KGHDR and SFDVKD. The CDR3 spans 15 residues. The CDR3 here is CATMGAAGNTGELFF. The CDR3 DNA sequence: TGTGCCACCATGGGGGCGGCTGGGAACACCGGGGAGCTGTTTTTT.

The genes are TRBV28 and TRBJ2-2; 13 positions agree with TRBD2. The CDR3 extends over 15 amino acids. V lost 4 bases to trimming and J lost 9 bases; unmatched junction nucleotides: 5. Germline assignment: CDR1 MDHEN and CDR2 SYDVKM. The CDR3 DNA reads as TGTGCCAGCAGTTCGGGGACTAGCGGGGACCGGGAGCTGTTTTTT. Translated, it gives CASSSGTSGDRELFF.

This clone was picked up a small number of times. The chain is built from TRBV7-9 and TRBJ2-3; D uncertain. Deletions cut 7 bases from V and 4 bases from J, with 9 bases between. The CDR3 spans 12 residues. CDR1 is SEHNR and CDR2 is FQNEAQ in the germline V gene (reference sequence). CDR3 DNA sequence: TGTGCCAGCACCCTAAGTGCAGATACGCAGTATTTT. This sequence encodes CASTLSADTQYF.

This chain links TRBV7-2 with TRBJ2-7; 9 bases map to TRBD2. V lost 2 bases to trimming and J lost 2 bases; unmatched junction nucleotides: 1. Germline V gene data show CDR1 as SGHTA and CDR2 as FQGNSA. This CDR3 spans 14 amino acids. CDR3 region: CASSLQRGAYEQYF. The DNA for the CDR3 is TGTGCCAGCAGCTTACAGCGGGGGGCCTACGAGCAGTACTTC.

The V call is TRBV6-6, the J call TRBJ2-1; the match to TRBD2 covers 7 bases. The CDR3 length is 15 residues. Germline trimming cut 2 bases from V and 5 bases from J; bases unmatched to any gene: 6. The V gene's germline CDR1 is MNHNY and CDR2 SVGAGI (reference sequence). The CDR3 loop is CASSYGAGNNNEQFF. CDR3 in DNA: TGTGCCAGCAGTTACGGAGCGGGGAATAACAATGAGCAGTTCTTC.

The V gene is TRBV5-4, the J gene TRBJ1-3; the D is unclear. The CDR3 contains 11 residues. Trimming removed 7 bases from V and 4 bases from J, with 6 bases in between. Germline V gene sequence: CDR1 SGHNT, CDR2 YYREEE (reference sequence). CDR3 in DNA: TGTGCCAGCCACCGGGGAAACACCATATATTTT. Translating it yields CASHRGNTIYF.

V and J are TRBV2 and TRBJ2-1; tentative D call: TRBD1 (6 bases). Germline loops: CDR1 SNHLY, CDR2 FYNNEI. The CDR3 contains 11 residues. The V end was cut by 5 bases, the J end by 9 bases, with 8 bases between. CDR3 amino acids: CASSTRGEQFF. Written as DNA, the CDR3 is TGTGCCAGCAGTACCAGGGGTGAGCAGTTCTTC.

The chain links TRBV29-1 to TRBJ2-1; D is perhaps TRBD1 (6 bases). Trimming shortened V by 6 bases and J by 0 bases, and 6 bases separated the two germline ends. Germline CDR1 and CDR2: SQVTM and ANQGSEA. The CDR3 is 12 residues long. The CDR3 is CSVTGSYNEQFF. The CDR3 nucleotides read TGCAGCGTGACAGGCTCCTACAATGAGCAGTTCTTC.

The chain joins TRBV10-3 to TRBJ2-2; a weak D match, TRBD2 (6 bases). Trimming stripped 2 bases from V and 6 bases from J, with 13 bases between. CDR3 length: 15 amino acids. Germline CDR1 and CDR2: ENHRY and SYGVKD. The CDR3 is CAISENRLVAGELFF. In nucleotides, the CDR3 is TGTGCCATCAGTGAGAACAGACTAGTCGCCGGGGAGCTGTTTTTT.